What follows describes a single T cell receptor (beta chain). The data were taken from a study of blood T cell repertoires in COVID-19. Looking at the study overall: Researchers got acute and convalescent COVID-19 samples from the United States, Italy and Spain.

Some clones are missing from TCRdb's copy, which holds only in-frame ones; the method was immunoSEQ multiplex PCR. This repertoire shows some 300,000 clones, 70% to 90% found once; its top ten account for 1.3%. This CDR3 region has 14 residues. The J segment lost 3 bases and the V segment lost 1 base, leaving 0 bases of the junction unmatched. Per germline, CDR1 LGHDT and CDR2 YNNKEL (reference sequence). This chain joins TRBV3-1 (or the pseudogene TRBV3-2) and TRBJ1-1, with 9 bases aligning to TRBD1. The source material was peripheral blood. This TCR came from a man in his 70s with acute or convalescent COVID-19. This CDR3 is CASSQGQGDTEAFF. In nucleotides, the CDR3 is TGTGCCAGCAGCCAAGGACAGGGGGACACTGAAGCTTTCTTT.